The 19 T cell receptor beta chains given below trace back to one sample, sequenced in a study of OX40 agonist ivuxolimab in advanced cancers. Here immunoSEQ multiplex PCR was the method, and the copy in TCRdb shows in-frame clones only, minus some. The sample holds 60,000 to 75,000 clones; less than 90% are singletons and the top ten take roughly 7.9%. Source: CD4+ or CD8+ T cells sorted from blood, taken in a trial of the OX40 agonist ivuxolimab. Every receptor here comes from an adult with an advanced solid tumor such as melanoma, head and neck, liver or kidney cancer.

The chain combines TRBV28 with TRBJ1-2, with D uncertain. The germline gives CDR1 MDHEN, CDR2 SYDVKM. This CDR3 is 16 amino acids long. Trimming pared 4 bases from V and 3 bases from J, leaving 18 bases between. This chain's CDR3 is CASSSLETPRDYGYTF. The CDR3, as DNA: TGTGCCAGCAGTTCGCTTGAGACTCCAAGGGACTATGGCTACACCTTC.

This clone was counted between two and nine times. The V and J genes are TRBV11-3 and TRBJ1-1; perhaps TRBD1 as D (6 bases). The CDR3 runs to 13 residues. V dropped 3 bases and J dropped 8 bases, with 13 bases sitting between them. Per germline, CDR1 SGHNT and CDR2 YENEEA. The CDR3 nucleotides read TGTGCCAGCAGCTTCGGCAGGGGAGGAGAAGCTTTCTTT. Its translation is CASSFGRGGEAFF.

The chain has TRBV20-1 and TRBJ1-2; D ambiguous. The length of the CDR3 is 11 residues. The germline V gene has CDR1 DFQATT and CDR2 SNEGSKA (reference sequence). Trimming left V 4 bases short and J 0 bases short, with 3 bases between. CDR3 sequence reads: CSAKANYGYTF. For the CDR3, the DNA is TGCAGTGCTAAGGCTAACTATGGCTACACCTTC.

The chain couples TRBV5-4 to TRBJ2-1; TRBD2 agrees at 9 bases. The germline V gene encodes CDR1 SGHNT and CDR2 YYREEE (reference sequence). J lost 4 bases, V lost 4 bases, and 9 bases had no gene match. CDR3 size: 16 residues. CDR3 nucleotides: TGTGCCAGCAGCCCACCGCCAGCGGGAGGTTACAATGAGCAGTTCTTC. Translating gives CASSPPPAGGYNEQFF. Full variable domain (outside the CDR3, taken from reference TRBV5-4 and TRBJ2-1): ETGVTQSPTHLIKTRGQQVTLRCSSQSGHNTVSWYQQALGQGPQFIFQYYREEENGRGNFPPRFSGLQFPNYSSELNVNALELDDSALYLCASSPPPAGGYNEQFFGPGTRLTVL.

A note on this clone: At one end the junction does not follow the germline gene, possibly because of a read error. The chain carries TRBV7-9 and TRBJ1-2; D perhaps matches TRBD1 (6 bases). The CDR3 extends over 15 amino acids. CDR1 is SEHNR, CDR2 FQNEAQ, per germline (reference sequence). The CDR3 here is CASRLSGGRSYGYTF. The DNA of the CDR3 is TGTGCCAGCCGCTTGTCGGGGGGCCGCTCTTATGGCTACACCTTC.

This clone has just a few counts. The CDR3 bases are TGCGCCAGCAGCGCTGGGACAGACCTTCGCACAGATACGCAGTATTTT. This codes for CASSAGTDLRTDTQYF. This chain joins TRBV5-1 and TRBJ2-3; 7 bases are a match to TRBD1. The CDR3 is 16 residues long. Germline assignment: CDR1 SGHRS and CDR2 YFSETQ. V was pared by 4 bases and J by 1 base, with 9 bases of the junction left unmatched.

V gene TRBV27 combines with J gene TRBJ1-2; TRBD1 aligns across 9 bases. V lost 3 bases to trimming and J lost 8 bases; unmatched junction nucleotides: 10. This CDR3 contains 15 residues. The germline CDR1 and CDR2 sequences are MNHEY and SMNVEV (reference sequence). The DNA of the CDR3 is TGTGCCAGCAGTTTCTGGACAGGGGAGGGACGGGGCTACACCTTC. Amino acid sequence: CASSFWTGEGRGYTF.

The chain couples TRBV4-2 to TRBJ2-1; TRBD2 matches at 13 bases. CDR3 size: 17 residues. In germline, CDR1 is LGHNA, CDR2 YNFKEQ. Losses at the gene ends were 1 base for V and 9 bases for J; bases not matched to a gene: 9. The CDR3 bases are TGTGCCAGCAGCCAAGGTCGGACTAGCGGGGGTTTCGGTGAGCAGTTCTTC. Protein product: CASSQGRTSGGFGEQFF.

V usage is TRBV2 and J usage is TRBJ2-7; 7 nucleotides match TRBD1. Unmatched junction bases numbered 1, after V lost 5 bases and J lost 3 bases. This CDR3 has 12 amino acids. CDR1 and CDR2 (germline): SNHLY, FYNNEI. The chain's CDR3 is CASSRTGYEQYF. The CDR3 DNA is TGTGCCAGCAGTCGGACAGGCTACGAGCAGTACTTC.

The chain carries TRBV7-2 and TRBJ2-1; weak D call: TRBD2 (6 bases). The germline gives CDR1 SGHTA, CDR2 FQGNSA. The V gene lost 2 bases and the J gene lost 3 bases, with 11 bases spanning the gap. This CDR3 is 15 amino acids long. In nucleotides, the CDR3 is TGTGCCAGCAGCTTATATTTGGGGGGCTACAATGAGCAGTTCTTC. Its protein is CASSLYLGGYNEQFF.

J is TRBJ1-3 and V is TRBV2; the match to TRBD1 covers 10 bases. The V and J ends lost 6 bases and 4 bases, in that order; junction bases with no gene match: 6. This CDR3 comprises 15 residues. Per germline, CDR1 SNHLY and CDR2 FYNNEI. The CDR3 region has the DNA TGTGCCAGCAGAATTGACAGGGGGCTGGGAAACACCATATATTTT. Its protein is CASRIDRGLGNTIYF.

This clone appeared once. The genes are TRBV7-6 and TRBJ2-2; D is unclear. The CDR3 has 18 residues. Between the trimmed V and J ends, which lost 0 bases and 2 bases, there was a span of 16 bases. Germline V CDR1 and CDR2: SGHVS, FNYEAQ. CDR3 residues: CASSLAANGHQNTGELFF. CDR3 DNA: TGTGCCAGCAGCTTAGCGGCCAATGGGCACCAAAACACCGGGGAGCTGTTTTTT. The full variable domain, completed using reference TRBV7-6 and TRBJ2-2, is GAGVSQSPRYKVTKRGQDVALRCDPISGHVSLYWYRQALGQGPEFLTYFNYEAQQDKSGLPNDRFSAERPEGSISTLTIQRTEQRDSAMYRCASSLAANGHQNTGELFFGEGSRLTVL.

This rearrangement joins TRBV14 to TRBJ1-1, with no clear D. V was cut by 4 bases and J by 1 base, with 7 bases left in between. The CDR3 extends over 13 amino acids. Germline V gene lookup returns CDR1 SGHDN and CDR2 FVKESK. CDR3 nucleotides: TGTGCCAGCAGCCGGGATGAGAACACTGAAGCTTTCTTT. This encodes CASSRDENTEAFF.

This clone has a handful of counts. The chain joins TRBV6-4 to TRBJ2-7; D is possibly TRBD1 (5 bases). The CDR3 is 13 residues long. The germline V and J ends were trimmed by 3 bases and 5 bases, with 11 bases remaining between them. CDR1 is MRHNA and CDR2 is SNTAGT in the germline V gene. The CDR3 reads CASSETAFDEQYF. CDR3 nucleotide sequence: TGTGCCAGCAGTGAGACAGCCTTTGACGAGCAGTACTTC.

This chain uses TRBV7-9 with TRBJ2-2; 7 positions match TRBD2. The V gene's germline CDR1 is SEHNR and CDR2 FQNEAQ (reference sequence). With 3 bases clipped from V and 5 bases from J, the junction kept 6 bases outside the gene matches. The CDR3 is made up of 15 amino acids. The CDR3 DNA reads as TGTGCCAGCAGCTTTCGCGGGAGTGGAACCGGGGAGCTGTTTTTT. Translation gives CASSFRGSGTGELFF.

The chain couples TRBV7-3 to TRBJ1-1, with D uncertain. V lost 4 bases, J lost 0 bases, and 6 bases lay in between. CDR1 is SGHTA and CDR2 is FQGTGA in the germline V gene. This CDR3 contains 13 residues. CDR3 protein: CASSSRLNTEAFF. CDR3 bases: TGTGCCAGCAGCTCGCGATTGAACACTGAAGCTTTCTTT. Full variable domain (missing parts from reference TRBV7-3 and TRBJ1-1): GAGVSQTPSNKVTEKGKYVELRCDPISGHTALYWYRQSLGQGPEFLIYFQGTGAADDSGLPNDRFFAVRPEGSVSTLKIQRTERGDSAVYLCASSSRLNTEAFFGQGTRLTVV.

The V gene is TRBV6-1, the J gene TRBJ1-1, with D uncertain. CDR3 length equals 15 residues. The germline V and J ends were trimmed by 7 bases and 4 bases, with 19 bases remaining between them. CDR1 is MNHNS, CDR2 SASEGT, per germline. The CDR3 DNA reads as TGTGCCAGCAACCCAACGTGGGCGCGAGGCACTGAAGCTTTCTTT. Translated: CASNPTWARGTEAFF.

The genes are TRBV5-1 and TRBJ1-1, with D perhaps matching TRBD1 (6 bases). CDR1 and CDR2 (germline): SGHRS, YFSETQ. Trimming pared 2 bases from V and 0 bases from J, leaving 14 bases between. This CDR3 is built from 16 residues. For the CDR3, the DNA is TGCGCCAGCAGCTTTCTGGGGGCCTTTATGAACACTGAAGCTTTCTTT. It specifies CASSFLGAFMNTEAFF.

The genes are TRBV13 and TRBJ2-7; D tentatively fits TRBD1 or TRBD2 (5 bases each). In germline, CDR1 is PRHDT, CDR2 FYEKMQ (reference sequence). V was shortened by 6 bases and J by 5 bases, with 17 bases between the two germline ends. CDR3 size: 14 residues. The CDR3 here is CASSPSGAPHEQYF. As DNA, the CDR3 is TGTGCCAGCAGTCCCTCCGGGGCCCCCCACGAGCAGTACTTC.